In this sample, the clone carrying this T cell receptor (beta chain) turned up many times. Its antigen is currently unknown. This sample is drawn from a study of Graves' ophthalmopathy and Graves' hyperthyroidism. General observations from the study: The 13-signature model separated ophthalmopathy from stable hyperthyroidism at almost 90% sensitivity and around 80% specificity. In blood, most expanded thyroid clonotypes above 0.001 frequency were also detected.

Beta-chain TCR CDR3 regions were amplified from RNA transcripts. The first-round RT-PCR employed HTBI primers together with the Qiagen OneStep RT-PCR kit. A multiplex PCR was then performed as the second round. TCRdb re-called the multiplex PCR reads with MiXCR, one entry per CDR3 protein. Of about 370,000 distinct CDR3 sequences in the sample, about 17% were seen once. The CDR3 is 16 residues long. From germline, CDR1 is MNHEY and CDR2 SMNVEV (reference sequence). V was pared by 6 bases and J by 0 bases, with 12 bases between. The chain is built from TRBV27 and TRBJ1-6; D call uncertain. This receptor was taken from a woman under 30 with Graves' ophthalmopathy. The sample was peripheral blood. The CDR3 reads CASSFLQLSYNSPLHF. CDR3 DNA: TGTGCCAGCAGCTTCCTTCAACTCTCCTATAATTCACCCCTCCACTTT.